Presented here are 28 T cell receptor beta chains from one specimen sequenced in a study of graft-versus-host responses after intestinal transplantation. TCRdb's copy holds only in-frame clones and misses some; the assay was immunoSEQ multiplex PCR. The top ten clones hold about 19% of a sample with roughly 9,600 clones, approximately 77% of them seen once. Processed graft tissue released its intraepithelial and lamina propria lymphocytes. The sample here was ileum tissue, taken approximately 16 months after intestinal transplantation. The receptors here all came from a human patient who received an intestinal transplant, so some T cells may come from the graft donor.

This clone has more than one count but fewer than ten. The V gene is TRBV2, the J gene TRBJ2-7; possibly TRBD1 for D (6 bases). The CDR3 extends over 11 amino acids. Germline CDR1 SNHLY, CDR2 FYNNEI. Deletions cut 2 bases from V and 11 bases from J, with 10 bases between. DNA of the CDR3: TGTGCCAGCAGTGAACTTGGGGGCAAGTACTTC. It encodes CASSELGGKYF.

J is TRBJ2-3 and V is TRBV28, with 8 positions matching TRBD2. The CDR3 is made up of 18 amino acids. Germline V CDR1 and CDR2: MDHEN, SYDVKM. The trim removed 3 bases at V and 1 base at J, leaving 12 bases unmatched. CDR3 residues: CASSLSRARGARTDTQYF. Here the CDR3 DNA reads TGTGCCAGCAGTTTGAGTCGTGCGCGGGGGGCCCGCACAGATACGCAGTATTTT.

The chain joins TRBV7-6 to TRBJ2-1, with TRBD1 matching over 7 bases. J was trimmed by 7 bases and V by 5 bases; bases with no gene match: 8. The germline CDR1 and CDR2 sequences are SGHVS and FNYEAQ. CDR3 size: 14 residues. The CDR3 loop is CASSLQTGRNEQFF. CDR3 nucleotides: TGTGCCAGCAGCCTTCAGACAGGGAGAAATGAGCAGTTCTTC.

The chain combines TRBV6-5 with TRBJ2-1; 9 bases align to TRBD1. Germline CDR1 and CDR2: MNHEY and SVGAGI. This CDR3 contains 15 residues. Losses at the gene ends were 5 bases for V and 7 bases for J; bases not matched to a gene: 9. The DNA of the CDR3 is TGTGCCAGCAGTATTACAGGGGGCCGTAGAAATGAGCAGTTCTTC. Amino acids: CASSITGGRRNEQFF.

Comment on this clone: The same CDR3 can be traced to other DNA sequences in this sample. The chain carries TRBV13 and TRBJ2-1, with TRBD2 matching over 16 bases. The CDR3 length is 18 residues. The J segment lost 7 bases and the V segment lost 0 bases, leaving 6 bases of the junction unmatched. CDR1 PRHDT and CDR2 FYEKMQ come from the germline V gene (reference sequence). CDR3 sequence reads: CASSLGGTSGGASNEQFF. CDR3 DNA: TGTGCCAGCAGCTTAGGTGGGACTAGCGGGGGGGCCTCGAATGAGCAGTTCTTC.

As DNA, the CDR3 is TGTGCCAGCAGTCAGGGAATCGGGACCTACAATGAGCAGTTCTTC. Protein sequence: CASSQGIGTYNEQFF. This chain joins TRBV6-5 and TRBJ2-1; D possibly matches TRBD1 or TRBD2 (5 bases each). This CDR3 is built from 15 residues. V was clipped by 5 bases and J by 2 bases, with 13 bases between them. Germline V CDR1 and CDR2: MNHEY, SVGAGI.

V and J are TRBV19 and TRBJ2-5; D gene unclear. Judging by the DNA end, TRBJ2-7 fits better; the J call may be wrong. Germline loops: CDR1 LNHDA, CDR2 SQIVND (reference sequence). CDR3 size: 16 residues. The CDR3 DNA follows: TGTGCCAGTAGTATATTGGTCTCGGAGCCCCCCTACGAGCAGTACTTC. It translates to CASSILVSEPPYEQYF.

This clone was observed a handful of times. V and J are TRBV27 and TRBJ1-5; D may be TRBD1 (5 bases). Germline V lookup: CDR1 MNHEY, CDR2 SMNVEV (reference sequence). Trimming pared 8 bases from V and 2 bases from J, leaving 19 bases between. This CDR3 is built from 16 residues. As DNA, the CDR3 is TGTGCCAGCCCCAATCCCGGGGGAGGAGGCAATCAGCCCCAGCATTTT. Translated: CASPNPGGGGNQPQHF.

V is TRBV5-6 and J is TRBJ1-1; possibly TRBD1 for D (6 bases). Germline values: CDR1 SGHDT, CDR2 YYEEEE. There are 15 residues in the CDR3. V lost 4 bases to trimming and J lost 1 base, with 14 bases between them. The CDR3 sequence: CASSALRTANTEAFF. As DNA, the CDR3 is TGTGCCAGCAGCGCACTCAGGACAGCGAACACTGAAGCTTTCTTT.

Remarks on this clone: One end of the junction does not line up with germline, which may come from a read error. The same CDR3 is also encoded by other DNA sequences in this sample. The J gene is TRBJ2-2, the V gene TRBV5-4; D gene uncertain. From germline, CDR1 is SGHNT and CDR2 YYREEE (reference sequence). The CDR3 is 15 residues long. CDR3 nucleotide sequence: TGCGCCAGCAGCCCGAAGTCCGCGAACACCGGGGAGCTGTTTTTT. Amino acid sequence: CASSPKSANTGELFF. The full variable domain, its missing parts supplied by reference TRBV5-4 and TRBJ2-2, is ETGVTQSPTHLIKTRGQQVTLRCSSQSGHNTVSWYQQALGQGPQFIFQYYREEENGRGNFPPRFSGLQFPNYSSELNVNALELDDSALYLCASSPKSANTGELFFGEGSRLTVL.

The chain couples TRBV13 to TRBJ1-1; D possibly corresponds to TRBD1 (6 bases). The CDR3 runs 14 residues. The germline gives CDR1 PRHDT, CDR2 FYEKMQ (reference sequence). Trimming stripped 3 bases from V and 6 bases from J, with 14 bases between. For the CDR3, the DNA is TGTGCCAGCAGCTTGCGTACAGGGTTCGCTGAAGCTTTCTTT. It translates to CASSLRTGFAEAFF.

J is TRBJ1-2 and V is TRBV6-5; 7 bases fit TRBD1. Per the germline V gene, CDR1 is MNHEY and CDR2 is SVGAGI. The CDR3 consists of 15 residues. With V trimmed by 2 bases and J by 6 bases, 9 bases remained unmatched. CDR3: CASSYKAGGWHGYTF. CDR3 coding DNA: TGTGCCAGCAGTTACAAGGCAGGGGGATGGCATGGCTACACCTTC.

The V and J genes are TRBV18 and TRBJ1-1; D unclear. V was cut by 3 bases and J by 4 bases, with 9 bases left in between. Germline V gene lookup returns CDR1 KGHSH and CDR2 LQKENI. The CDR3 is 13 residues long. The CDR3 is CASSPQVFTEAFF. CDR3 bases: TGTGCCAGCTCACCGCAGGTTTTCACTGAAGCTTTCTTT.

The rearrangement joins TRBV19 to TRBJ2-7, with D maybe TRBD1 (5 bases). V was cut by 4 bases and J by 4 bases, with 11 bases left in between. Germline V gene sequence: CDR1 LNHDA, CDR2 SQIVND (reference sequence). This CDR3 contains 13 residues. The CDR3 DNA sequence: TGTGCCAGTAGTAAGACAGTCGTTTACGAGCAGTACTTC. Translating it yields CASSKTVVYEQYF.

The chain has TRBV30 and TRBJ1-1, with no clear D. Germline CDR1 GTSNPN, CDR2 SVGIG (reference sequence). Trimming took off 0 bases at V and 0 bases at J, with 11 bases between the two ends. The CDR3 totals 15 residues. The CDR3 DNA reads as TGTGCCTGGAGTGTACGGAGGACGGTGAACACTGAAGCTTTCTTT. Its translation: CAWSVRRTVNTEAFF.

The chain uses TRBV7-8 and TRBJ1-4; D is unclear. The CDR3 length is 15 residues. Germline V CDR1 and CDR2: SGHVS, FQNEAQ. Trimming left V 5 bases short and J 4 bases short, with 14 bases between. CDR3 sequence: CASSLRRLINEKLFF. The CDR3, as DNA: TGTGCCAGCAGCCTTCGACGGTTGATTAATGAAAAACTGTTTTTT.

The chain recombines TRBV27 with TRBJ2-2, with D perhaps TRBD1 (6 bases). CDR3 length equals 13 residues. V lost 6 bases, J lost 5 bases, and 10 bases lay in between. The germline CDR1 and CDR2 sequences are MNHEY and SMNVEV (reference sequence). The DNA of the CDR3 is TGTGCCAGCAGCCGCGGACAGACCGGGGAGCTGTTTTTT. Its protein is CASSRGQTGELFF.

The V gene is TRBV6-1, the J gene TRBJ1-2; D unresolved. Germline CDR1 and CDR2: MNHNS and SASEGT. The CDR3 consists of 15 residues. V lost 3 bases and J 0 bases, leaving 11 bases between the germline ends. The chain's CDR3 is CASSDRVAANYGYTF. The CDR3 DNA is TGTGCCAGCAGTGACCGGGTCGCGGCTAACTATGGCTACACCTTC.

The table lists this clone with a few counts. The chain combines TRBV5-4 with TRBJ2-1; 7 nucleotides agree with TRBD1. CDR1 and CDR2 (germline): SGHNT, YYREEE (reference sequence). V lost 4 bases and J lost 3; bases outside the gene matches: 7. The CDR3 is made up of 15 amino acids. The CDR3 DNA follows: TGTGCCAGCAGCCCAAGACAGGGCGGCTACAATGAGCAGTTCTTC. It codes for CASSPRQGGYNEQFF.

This clone was picked up a small number of times. The J gene is TRBJ1-2, the V gene TRBV13; the D gene is possibly TRBD1 (6 bases). Germline V gives CDR1 PRHDT, CDR2 FYEKMQ (reference sequence). This CDR3 is built from 15 residues. Trimming removed 4 bases from V and 3 bases from J, with 15 bases in between. CDR3 DNA sequence: TGTGCCAGCAGCTCAGGATCCTCAGGGGACTATGGCTACACCTTC. Encoded protein: CASSSGSSGDYGYTF. The full variable domain, completed using reference TRBV13 and TRBJ1-2, is AAGVIQSPRHLIKEKRETATLKCYPIPRHDTVYWYQQGPGQDPQFLISFYEKMQSDKGSIPDRFSAQQFSDYHSELNMSSLELGDSALYFCASSSGSSGDYGYTFGSGTRLTVV.

The chain combines TRBV2 with TRBJ1-1; 10 positions agree with TRBD1. Germline V gene sequence: CDR1 SNHLY, CDR2 FYNNEI. This CDR3 is 22 amino acids long. Losses at the gene ends were 2 bases for V and 12 bases for J; bases not matched to a gene: 33. Here the CDR3 DNA reads TGTGCCAGCAGTGAACCGATTTTCGGGACAGGGGAACCCGGGTTTAAGGATAGCACCACTTTCTTT. Protein sequence: CASSEPIFGTGEPGFKDSTTFF.

This clone was picked up a small number of times. This sequence joins TRBV9 and TRBJ1-5; a weak D match, TRBD1 (5 bases). The CDR3 is 15 residues long. The V gene's germline CDR1 is SGDLS and CDR2 YYNGEE. Trimming stripped 0 bases from V and 2 bases from J, with 9 bases between. The CDR3 protein is CASSVDVGGNQPQHF. The CDR3 DNA is TGTGCCAGCAGCGTAGACGTGGGGGGCAATCAGCCCCAGCATTTT. Drawing the rest from reference TRBV9 and TRBJ1-5, the complete variable domain is DSGVTQTPKHLITATGQRVTLRCSPRSGDLSVYWYQQSLDQGLQFLIQYYNGEERAKGNILERFSAQQFPDLHSELNLSSLELGDSALYFCASSVDVGGNQPQHFGDGTRLSIL.

The J gene is TRBJ2-5, the V gene TRBV5-1; TRBD2 aligns across 8 bases. This CDR3 contains 16 residues. CDR1 is SGHRS, CDR2 YFSETQ, per germline. V shed 0 bases and J 1 base; nucleotides not matched to a gene: 5. The CDR3 region is CASSLVGGGPQETQYF. CDR3 nucleotides: TGCGCCAGCAGCTTGGTTGGCGGGGGGCCCCAAGAGACCCAGTACTTC.

This chain uses TRBV5-1 with TRBJ2-6; 8 nucleotides match TRBD1. V gave up 4 bases and J gave up 0 bases; unmatched junction bases: 3. Germline V CDR1 and CDR2: SGHRS, YFSETQ. The CDR3 is 16 amino acids. The CDR3 protein is CASSTGTGSGANVLTF. CDR3 DNA: TGCGCCAGCAGCACCGGGACAGGCTCTGGGGCCAACGTCCTGACTTTC.

The rearrangement uses TRBV5-1 and TRBJ2-5; D perhaps matches TRBD2 (5 bases). Judging by the DNA end, TRBJ2-7 fits better; the J call may be wrong. The germline V gene encodes CDR1 SGHRS and CDR2 YFSETQ. CDR3 length: 15 residues. The CDR3 sequence: CASSFPEGGRNEQYF. CDR3 sequence (DNA): TGCGCCAGCAGCTTCCCCGAGGGCGGTCGAAACGAGCAGTACTTC.

This clone was counted between two and nine times. The gene calls are TRBV27 and TRBJ2-7; TRBD2 is a possible D gene (7 bases). V was clipped by 6 bases and J by 2 bases, with 14 bases between them. Germline V gene data show CDR1 as MNHEY and CDR2 as SMNVEV (reference sequence). The CDR3 has 14 amino acids. The CDR3 nucleotides read TGTGCCAGCAGCCTCGGGGGGCCGACCTACGAGCAGTACTTC. Translating gives CASSLGGPTYEQYF.

The chain joins TRBV18 to TRBJ1-1; no clear D gene. Per the germline V gene, CDR1 is KGHSH and CDR2 is LQKENI. This CDR3 has 14 amino acids. Between the trimmed V and J ends, which lost 2 bases and 2 bases, there was a span of 9 bases. CDR3 in DNA: TGTGCCAGCTCACCATCAGCAGCTAACACTGAAGCTTTCTTT. Encoded protein: CASSPSAANTEAFF. Drawing the rest from reference TRBV18 and TRBJ1-1, the complete variable domain is NAGVMQNPRHLVRRRGQEARLRCSPMKGHSHVYWYRQLPEEGLKFMVYLQKENIIDESGMPKERFSAEFPKEGPSILRIQQVVRGDSAAYFCASSPSAANTEAFFGQGTRLTVV.

The chain uses TRBV5-1 and TRBJ2-1; no firm D call. With 0 bases removed from V and 8 bases from J, the gap between germline ends came to 15 bases. This CDR3 comprises 15 residues. Germline V gene lookup returns CDR1 SGHRS and CDR2 YFSETQ. The CDR3 loop is CASSLEAALRDEQFF. The CDR3 DNA reads as TGCGCCAGCAGCTTGGAGGCGGCCCTACGCGATGAGCAGTTCTTC.